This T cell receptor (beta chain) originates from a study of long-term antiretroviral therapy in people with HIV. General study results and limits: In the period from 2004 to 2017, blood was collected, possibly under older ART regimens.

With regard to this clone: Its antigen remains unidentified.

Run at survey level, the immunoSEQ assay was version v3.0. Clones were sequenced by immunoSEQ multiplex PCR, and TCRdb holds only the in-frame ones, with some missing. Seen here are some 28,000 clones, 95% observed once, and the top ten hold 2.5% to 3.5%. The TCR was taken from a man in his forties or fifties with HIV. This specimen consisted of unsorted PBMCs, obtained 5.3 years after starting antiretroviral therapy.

This CDR3 reads CASSESVGGGPEETQYF. CDR3 sequence (DNA): TGCGCCAGCAGTGAGTCTGTAGGGGGGGGGCCAGAAGAGACCCAGTACTTC. The chain couples TRBV10-2 to TRBJ2-5, with TRBD2 as a possible D gene (7 bases). Trimming stripped 0 bases from V and 3 bases from J, with 17 bases between. Per the germline V gene, CDR1 is WSHSY and CDR2 is SAAADI. This CDR3 is built from 17 residues.